What follows is one TCR beta chain and its context. Its binding antigen is unknown. No much larger clone is present one base from it, and per-base qualities are unavailable. This entry belongs to a study of Ad26.COV2.S vaccination and SARS-CoV-2 variants (dated by TCRdb to 2020 to 2022). In the study overall: TCRbeta repertoire sequencing was used to assess the specificity and breadth of SARS-CoV-2-reactive T cell receptors after Ad26.COV2.S vaccination. The TCR-sequenced set comprised around 30 samples: some 20 Ad26.COV2.S vaccine recipients, 5 placebo recipients and 8 SARS-CoV-2 convalescent individuals.

The immunoSEQ Assay was the method used to sequence TCRbeta CDR3 regions. After extraction, genomic DNA underwent amplification by bias-controlled multiplex PCR, followed by high-throughput sequencing. In the authors' own workflow: To quantify the absolute abundance of each unique TCRbeta CDR3 region, sequences were collapsed and filtered. T cell fraction was estimated by normalization of TCRbeta template counts to usable DNA, with usable DNA being measured through amplification of reference genes present in all nucleated cells. Repertoire TCRs were annotated as SARS-CoV-2-specific by exact matching of V gene, CDR3 amino acid sequence and J gene to a known reactive TCR set. The reference SARS-CoV-2 TCR set was derived from MIRA and filtered for enrichment in COVID-19-positive ImmuneCODE repertoires, a step that removed public or cross-reactive TCRs. Using the MIRA antigens, annotated TCRs were further analysed by specific ORF or by position within an ORF. Breadth was defined as annotated unique rearrangements over total unique productive rearrangements; depth was the summed frequency of those rearrangements. TCR breadth was compared between groups using two-sided Wilcoxon rank-sum tests. The table comes from immuneACCESS by way of TCRdb, which keeps in-frame sequences with V and J called. Part of the clones is missing from these tables; in studies checked, under half for an unresolved V gene and the rest for unknown reasons. The V and J calls and clone size come from that table; D and trimming were worked out from the DNA. A total of roughly 380,000 clones appear in this sample, 92% of them only once. The top ten clonotypes cover under 5% of the sample.

General conclusions and limits of the study: After vaccination, spike-specific CD8+ and CD4+ T cell responses were reported to show substantial breadth. It was noted by the authors that total T cell responses may have been underestimated by the TCR breadth and depth analyses. Higher spike-specific TCR breadth was observed in Ad26.COV2.S recipients than in placebo recipients (P = 0.0014). Non-spike TCR breadth was comparable between vaccine and placebo recipients, consistent with the vaccine containing only spike.

Inclusive of the bounding cysteine and phenylalanine, the CDR3 is 14 residues long. The read is trimmed to its CDR3 DNA, 42 bases read in frame from base 1. Compared with germline, V lacks 5 bases and J lacks 1 base; bases without a gene match: 5. CDR1 is given as SGHRS and CDR2 as YFSETQ, both from the germline V gene. Explained via the paper, the time point label denotes: individuals recovered from natural SARS-CoV-2 infection. The sequence was collected from a human donor who had recovered from COVID-19. The sequence links TRBV5-1 to TRBJ2-5; 7 central nucleotides agree with TRBD1. Sequenced material: peripheral blood, taken after recovery from COVID-19. The CDR3 has the sequence CASRQGQIQETQYF. The base sequence is TGCGCCAGCAGACAGGGACAGATCCAAGAGACCCAGTACTTC. With the portions outside the CDR3 filled from the reference TRBV5-1 and TRBJ2-5 genes, the complete variable region becomes KAGVTQTPRYLIKTRGQQVTLSCSPISGHRSVSWYQQTPGQGLQFLFEYFSETQRNKGNFPGRFSGRQFSNSRSEMNVSTLELGDSALYLCASRQGQIQETQYFGPGTRLLVL.